The rows below give T cell receptor beta chains drawn from one sample of a study of blood T cell repertoires in COVID-19. Data came from immunoSEQ multiplex PCR; TCRdb stores just in-frame clones and leaves some out. This table holds about 150,000 clones, roughly 81% found once. The specimen was PBMCs or T cells enriched from blood (not recorded which). These receptors were taken from a woman aged 45 to 65 with acute COVID-19. Both conserved end residues are part of each CDR3. Fields, in order: V gene, J gene, D gene, clone size, CDR3 DNA, CDR3 protein. D genes are given only for firm matches. Clone size is shown for a subset of rows, as once, few, many or a class of expanded clone.

>TRBV9|TRBJ2-5|NA|NA
TGTGCCAGCAGCCCCAGGACAATGACGGGAGAGACCCAGTACTTC
CASSPRTMTGETQYF
>TRBV4-3|TRBJ2-1|TRBD2|NA
TGCGCCAGCAGCCAAGGTCGGGGGGTCTACAATGAGCAGTTCTTC
CASSQGRGVYNEQFF
>TRBV9|TRBJ1-6|TRBD1|NA
TGTGCCAGCAGCGTGTCGGACAGGGGTAATTCACCCCTCCACTTT
CASSVSDRGNSPLHF
>TRBV6-5|TRBJ1-1|NA|NA
TGTGCCAGCAGTCCCGATTGGGGGGTGAACACTGAAGCTTTCTTT
CASSPDWGVNTEAFF
>TRBV19|TRBJ2-5|TRBD1|NA
TGTGCCAGTAGTATAGGGACAGGGTTCCAAGAGACCCAGTACTTC
CASSIGTGFQETQYF
>TRBV9|TRBJ2-7|TRBD1|NA
TGTGCCAGCAGCGTAGCGGGACAGGATACCTACGAGCAGTACTTC
CASSVAGQDTYEQYF
>TRBV19|TRBJ1-5|NA|few
TGTGCCAGTAGTTCCCCCTCGGGAGGAAGAGTCAGAGTACGGCAGCCCCAGCATTTT
CASSSPSGGRVRVRQPQHF
>TRBV27|TRBJ2-1|NA|NA
TGTGCCAGCAGTTCCTCTTTGAGGGACTACAATGAGCAGTTCTTC
CASSSSLRDYNEQFF
>TRBV5-4|TRBJ2-2|NA|NA
TGTGCCAGCAGCTCCCTCACCGGGGAGCTGTTTTTT
CASSSLTGELFF
>TRBV27|TRBJ1-2|NA|once
TGTGCCAGCAGTTTAAGCGAGGGGGAGCTTCCCTATGGCTACACCTTC
CASSLSEGELPYGYTF
>TRBV27|TRBJ2-2|TRBD1|NA
TGTGCCAGCGAGGGGGCTAACACCGGGGAGCTGTTTTTT
CASEGANTGELFF
>TRBV7-9|TRBJ2-7|NA|NA
TGTGCCAGCAGCCCAATGTCCATTTACGAGCAGTACTTC
CASSPMSIYEQYF
>TRBV11-3|TRBJ2-1|NA|NA
TGTGCCAGCACCCCACAGAGTTACAATGAGCAGTTCTTC
CASTPQSYNEQFF
>TRBV14|TRBJ2-1|NA|NA
TGTGCCAGCAGTCTTTGGACAGAGCAGTTCTTC
CASSLWTEQFF
>TRBV11-2|TRBJ2-1|TRBD2|NA
TGTGCCAGCAGCTTAGGAGCGGGACCAGGGCTTGAGCAGTTCTTC
CASSLGAGPGLEQFF
>TRBV14|TRBJ2-2|NA|NA
TGTGCCAGCAGCCAAGCTAGGTCGACCGGGGAGCTGTTTTTT
CASSQARSTGELFF
>TRBV28|TRBJ2-7|NA|NA
TGTGCCAGCAGCGGACAGTTTTACGAGCAGTACTTC
CASSGQFYEQYF
>TRBV7-2|TRBJ2-1|TRBD2|once
TGTGCCAGCAGTCCCGGACTAGCAGGTTTCGATGAGCAGTTCTTC
CASSPGLAGFDEQFF
>TRBV5-1|TRBJ2-5|TRBD2|NA
TGCGCCAGCCGCCGAGAGGGCGCGGGGGGCCAAGAGACCCAGTACTTC
CASRREGAGGQETQYF
>TRBV19|TRBJ1-2|NA|once
TGTGCCAGTAGTATACCAGGGGAGTGGTTTGGTGGCTACACCTTC
CASSIPGEWFGGYTF
>TRBV4-1|TRBJ2-7|TRBD1|NA
TGCGCCAGCAGCCAACTCGTGACAGGGGTCAACTACGAGCAGTACTTC
CASSQLVTGVNYEQYF
>TRBV21-1|TRBJ2-1|NA|NA
TGTGCCAGCAGTGACCCCGGGACAGATCCCTCCGAAGCACGCCTCAATGAGCAGTTCTTC
CASSDPGTDPSEARLNEQFF
>TRBV5-1|TRBJ2-7|TRBD2|NA
TGCGCCAGCAGCCGCGGGAGTTTGACCTACGAGCAGTACTTC
CASSRGSLTYEQYF
>TRBV5-4|TRBJ2-5|NA|NA
TGTGCCAGCAGCTTGGACTTCCAAGAGACCCAGTACTTC
CASSLDFQETQYF
>TRBV11-3|TRBJ1-1|TRBD1|NA
TGTGCCAGCAGCGCCCTGACAGGGCGGAACACTGAAGCTTTCTTT
CASSALTGRNTEAFF
>TRBV7-9|TRBJ1-2|NA|NA
TGTGCCAGCAGTAAAGGTTCGGGGGTCGGCTATGGCTACACCTTC
CASSKGSGVGYGYTF
>TRBV4-3|TRBJ1-1|NA|NA
TGCGCCAGCAGCCAAGATAGCCAGGGGCTTCAAATGAACACTGAAGCTTTCTTT
CASSQDSQGLQMNTEAFF
>TRBV5-1|TRBJ2-7|NA|NA
TGCGCCAGCAGCCTGGGAGGACAGGCTGCCATCTCCTACGAGCAGTACTTC
CASSLGGQAAISYEQYF
>TRBV5-1|TRBJ2-5|TRBD2|NA
TGCGCCAGCAGCTTGCGAGGGACTATCGAAGAGACCCAGTACTTC
CASSLRGTIEETQYF
>TRBV5-1|TRBJ2-1|TRBD2|NA
TGCGCCAGCACCATACAGACTAGCGGGGCGAACAATGAGCAGTTCTTC
CASTIQTSGANNEQFF